These 26 T cell receptor beta chains originate from one sample sequenced in a study of control samples from healthy donors and cancer patients (dated by TCRdb to 2018 to 2020). Receptors were amplified or captured by the immunoSEQ multiplex PCR assay. TCRdb re-hosts the immuneACCESS table, in-frame sequences only. Its copies lack some clones; in the studies checked, an unresolved V gene accounts for under half of them, and the cause for the rest is not known. For this sample there are under 85,000 clones; about four fifths appear just once. In total, the top ten clones hold approximately 2.8% of the sample. Sample: PBMCs. The receptors shown here come from a woman aged 50 to 60 with lung cancer.

The genes are TRBV11-2 and TRBJ1-6; D call uncertain. The V gene lost 3 bases and the J gene lost 6 bases, with 6 bases spanning the gap. Germline CDR1 is SGHAT and CDR2 is FQNNGV. This CDR3 contains 13 residues. The CDR3 nucleotides are TGTGCCAGCAGCTTCTTAAGTAATTCACCCCTCCACTTT. Its protein is CASSFLSNSPLHF.

The chain uses TRBV7-2 and TRBJ2-3, with D hard to call. Germline values: CDR1 SGHTA, CDR2 FQGNSA. The CDR3 has 15 amino acids. V was pared by 5 bases and J by 1 base, with 13 bases between. The CDR3 DNA is TGTGCCAGCAGCCTGAGGACCTTGGGCACAGATACGCAGTATTTT. Amino acid sequence: CASSLRTLGTDTQYF.

The genes are TRBV7-2 and TRBJ2-7; no firm D call. The CDR3 consists of 13 residues. The germline V gene encodes CDR1 SGHTA and CDR2 FQGNSA. V lost 3 bases and J 1 base, leaving 7 bases between the germline ends. The CDR3 sequence is CASSFPGSYEQYF. Written as DNA, the CDR3 is TGTGCCAGCAGCTTCCCGGGTTCCTACGAGCAGTACTTC.

This chain connects TRBV20-1 to TRBJ1-2; D not resolved. The germline CDR1 and CDR2 sequences are DFQATT and SNEGSKA (reference sequence). The CDR3 totals 11 residues. The V end was cut by 3 bases, the J end by 1 base, with 3 bases between. CDR3 in DNA: TGCAGTGCTAGTGATAACTATGGCTACACCTTC. It translates to CSASDNYGYTF.

This clone is medium-sized (0.01 to 0.1%) in the sample. Distinct nucleotide sequences in the sample also encode this CDR3. The V and J genes are TRBV7-9 and TRBJ1-5; unclear D gene. V was cut by 1 base and J by 5 bases, with 6 bases left in between. The CDR3 loop spans 13 amino acids. The V gene's germline CDR1 is SEHNR and CDR2 FQNEAQ (reference sequence). CDR3 coding DNA: TGTGCCAGCAGCTTAGGCAAATATCAGCCCCAGCATTTT. Translation gives CASSLGKYQPQHF.

The rearrangement uses TRBV4-3 and TRBJ1-1, with a weak D call TRBD1 (5 bases). V lost 4 bases to trimming and J lost 3 bases, with 21 bases between them. This CDR3 comprises 17 residues. Germline assignment: CDR1 LGHNA and CDR2 YSLEER. Here the CDR3 DNA reads TGCGCCAGCAGCCCTACCCTCCGGTGGGGGACTGACACTGAAGCTTTCTTT. This translates into CASSPTLRWGTDTEAFF.

The rearrangement joins TRBV24-1 to TRBJ2-3, with a possible D match to TRBD1 (6 bases). Trimming took 12 bases from V and 2 from J, leaving 14 bases between them. The CDR3 length is 13 residues. Germline CDR1 and CDR2: KGHDR and SFDVKD. This CDR3 reads CAASRTATDTQYF. The CDR3 DNA reads as TGTGCCGCCTCTAGGACAGCCACAGATACGCAGTATTTT.

This clone was observed once. The chain carries TRBV18 and TRBJ1-1; D might be TRBD1 (5 bases). CDR3 length equals 14 residues. V was shortened by 2 bases and J by 1 base, with 8 bases between the two germline ends. Germline V gene lookup returns CDR1 KGHSH and CDR2 LQKENI. Written as DNA, the CDR3 is TGTGCCAGCTCACCAGCCCAGGGGAACACTGAAGCTTTCTTT. This translates into CASSPAQGNTEAFF.

This clone was seen more than once but under ten times. This chain uses TRBV19 with TRBJ1-1; no definite D call. Germline CDR1 reads LNHDA; CDR2 reads SQIVND (reference sequence). The length of the CDR3 is 14 residues. V was cut by 2 bases and J by 1 base, with 8 bases left in between. The DNA of the CDR3 is TGTGCCAGTAGTATAAACGGGCCGAACACTGAAGCTTTCTTT. Amino acids: CASSINGPNTEAFF.

This sequence joins TRBV7-2 and TRBJ1-5, with D hard to call. This CDR3 region has 17 residues. V gave up 1 base and J gave up 0 bases, with 13 bases separating them. Per germline, CDR1 SGHTA and CDR2 FQGNSA. This CDR3 reads CASSLGTAQNSNQPQHF. CDR3 nucleotide sequence: TGTGCCAGCAGCTTAGGAACAGCTCAGAATAGCAATCAGCCCCAGCATTTT.

This chain connects TRBV27 to TRBJ2-2, with TRBD1 identical over 8 bases. V lost 4 bases and J lost 3; bases outside the gene matches: 10. The CDR3 is 17 amino acids. Germline CDR1 is MNHEY and CDR2 is SMNVEV (reference sequence). The CDR3 region has the DNA TGTGCCAGCAGTTCCACCGGACAGGGCTCATACACCGGGGAGCTGTTTTTT. Translated: CASSSTGQGSYTGELFF.

This clone was seen a single time. CDR3 amino acids: CASSQDGFGYTF. CDR3 sequence (DNA): TGTGCCAGCAGCCAAGACGGTTTCGGCTACACCTTC. The rearrangement uses TRBV3-1 (or the pseudogene TRBV3-2) and TRBJ1-2; D gene unclear. V lost 0 bases to trimming and J lost 8 bases, with 7 bases between them. CDR1 LGHDT and CDR2 YNNKEL come from the germline V gene (reference sequence). The CDR3 runs to 12 residues.

V is TRBV12-5 and J is TRBJ1-1; perhaps TRBD1 as D (5 bases). Trimming pared 10 bases from V and 1 base from J, leaving 10 bases between. CDR3 size: 12 residues. CDR1 and CDR2 from the germline V gene are LGHNT and FRNRAP. The CDR3 DNA is TGTGCTACTGGGACTTCGAACACTGAAGCTTTCTTT. Protein product: CATGTSNTEAFF.

This sequence joins TRBV9 and TRBJ1-2; D remains unclear. The CDR3 extends over 16 amino acids. Germline V gene lookup returns CDR1 SGDLS and CDR2 YYNGEE. Deletions cut 0 bases from V and 5 bases from J, with 17 bases between. CDR3 in DNA: TGTGCCAGCAGCGTAGACTATCGGGTTGAGTTTTATGGCTACACCTTC. Protein product: CASSVDYRVEFYGYTF.

This chain uses TRBV9 with TRBJ2-7; perhaps TRBD2 as D (6 bases). There are 13 residues in the CDR3. Trimming left V 4 bases short and J 4 bases short, with 12 bases between. The germline V gene has CDR1 SGDLS and CDR2 YYNGEE. The CDR3 bases are TGTGCCAGCAGCCCCCGGGGGAGGTACGAGCAGTACTTC. This encodes CASSPRGRYEQYF.

This chain links TRBV27 with TRBJ1-2; no definite D call. Trimming removed 5 bases at V and 2 bases at J, with 9 bases between. CDR1 is MNHEY, CDR2 SMNVEV, per germline (reference sequence). This CDR3 comprises 13 residues. DNA for the CDR3: TGTGCCAGCAGTCTTTCCCCAAACTATGGCTACACCTTC. Its translation: CASSLSPNYGYTF.

This clone was counted a single time. Other DNA variants within this sample encode the same CDR3. The chain combines TRBV18 with TRBJ2-5, with D perhaps TRBD1 or TRBD2 (5 bases each). V gave up 2 bases and J gave up 4 bases, with 5 bases separating them. The CDR3 is made up of 12 amino acids. Looked up from germline, CDR1 is KGHSH and CDR2 is LQKENI. Here the CDR3 reads CASSPGGETQYF. The CDR3 nucleotides read TGTGCCAGCTCACCAGGGGGAGAGACCCAGTACTTC.

This clone was counted once. The genes are TRBV7-9 and TRBJ2-1, with TRBD1 identical over 11 bases. CDR1 and CDR2 (germline): SEHNR, FQNEAQ (reference sequence). V lost 5 bases to trimming and J lost 8 bases; unmatched junction nucleotides: 8. This CDR3 region has 15 residues. The CDR3 region has the DNA TGTGCCAGCAGCCCGAGGGACAGGGGGTTGGATGAGCAGTTCTTC. Protein: CASSPRDRGLDEQFF.

The chain is built from TRBV29-1 and TRBJ1-2, with D perhaps TRBD1 (6 bases). Trimming stripped 2 bases from V and 8 bases from J, with 12 bases between. This CDR3 is 12 amino acids long. Germline values: CDR1 SQVTM, CDR2 ANQGSEA. The CDR3 reads CSVERGTSGYTF. CDR3 nucleotide sequence: TGCAGCGTTGAAAGGGGGACGAGCGGCTACACCTTC.

V usage is TRBV7-2 and J usage is TRBJ1-4; D gene ambiguous. Trimming removed 0 bases at V and 0 bases at J, with 11 bases between. Germline CDR1 is SGHTA and CDR2 is FQGNSA. CDR3 size: 17 residues. CDR3 in DNA: TGTGCCAGCAGCTTAGCTGGAGGGCACACAACTAATGAAAAACTGTTTTTT. It codes for CASSLAGGHTTNEKLFF.

The CDR3: CASSATGFEQYF. CDR3 DNA: TGTGCCAGCAGCGCAACAGGGTTCGAGCAGTACTTC. The chain joins TRBV7-6 to TRBJ2-7, with D possibly being TRBD1 (6 bases). The ends were cut back, 5 bases at V and 6 bases at J, with 11 bases in the middle. Germline CDR1 SGHVS, CDR2 FNYEAQ. The CDR3 consists of 12 residues.

This chain connects TRBV4-3 to TRBJ1-3; D is undetermined. Trimming pared 0 bases from V and 0 bases from J, leaving 6 bases between. The V gene's germline CDR1 is LGHNA and CDR2 YSLEER. The CDR3 length is 15 residues. As DNA, the CDR3 is TGCGCCAGCAGCCAAGAAAGGATCTCTGGAAACACCATATATTTT. This sequence encodes CASSQERISGNTIYF.

The CDR3 protein is CASSLKLTGGVAFF. The CDR3 DNA reads as TGTGCCAGCAGCTTAAAGTTGACAGGGGGCGTAGCTTTCTTT. The chain carries TRBV11-2 and TRBJ1-1; 10 bases align to TRBD1. The CDR3 length is 14 residues. From germline, CDR1 is SGHAT and CDR2 FQNNGV. V lost 2 bases to trimming and J lost 10 bases; unmatched junction nucleotides: 7. The full variable domain, rest sourced from reference TRBV11-2 and TRBJ1-1, is EAGVAQSPRYKIIEKRQSVAFWCNPISGHATLYWYQQILGQGPKLLIQFQNNGVVDDSQLPKDRFSAERLKGVDSTLKIQPAKLEDSAVYLCASSLKLTGGVAFFGQGTRLTVV.

V and J are TRBV15 and TRBJ1-2; a possible D gene is TRBD1 (5 bases). The CDR3 has 14 amino acids. Per the germline V gene, CDR1 is LNHNV and CDR2 is YYDKDF (reference sequence). Trimming left V 0 bases short and J 5 bases short, with 10 bases between. The CDR3 loop reads CATSRDSAGYGYTF. The CDR3 region has the DNA TGTGCCACCAGCAGAGATTCGGCAGGGTATGGCTACACCTTC.

The rearrangement uses TRBV7-9 and TRBJ1-5; D possibly corresponds to TRBD1 (6 bases). Germline CDR1 and CDR2: SEHNR and FQNEAQ (reference sequence). Trimming cost V 1 base and J 2 bases, with 9 bases left between them. The CDR3 length is 15 residues. The CDR3 is CASSLGGAGNQPQHF. The CDR3 nucleotides read TGTGCCAGCAGCTTAGGGGGGGCCGGCAATCAGCCCCAGCATTTT.

This clone has only one observation. The chain couples TRBV18 to TRBJ1-4; the match to TRBD1 covers 9 bases. CDR1 and CDR2 from the germline V gene are KGHSH and LQKENI. V was clipped by 5 bases and J by 7 bases; unmatched bases: 2. The CDR3 is 13 amino acids. The CDR3 DNA sequence: TGTGCCAGCTCAGGGACAGGGTCTGAAAAACTGTTTTTT. Translation: CASSGTGSEKLFF.